The T cell receptor (beta chain) under discussion was sequenced for a study of T cell responses to AZD1222 COVID-19 vaccine. A few counts support this clone. The target antigen is unknown. V was cut by 3 bases and J by 4 bases, with 7 bases left in between. Germline assignment: CDR1 MDHEN and CDR2 SYDVKM. This CDR3 is 13 amino acids long. Generated by immunoSEQ multiplex PCR, the TCRdb table keeps only in-frame clones and is missing some. The data contain 100,000 to 150,000 clones, approximately 94% of them singletons. General observations from the study: Donors in the cohort were predominantly white British and more often female, and clonal diversity was possibly underestimated. Two doses of AZD1222 preceded a rise in Spike-specific TCR breadth and depth. Repertoire collection took place solely once the T cell response had peaked.

The origin of this receptor is an adult in good health. Sequencing used peripheral blood, obtained on day 0 of AZD1222 vaccination. The chain combines TRBV28 with TRBJ1-5; unclear D gene. CDR3 protein: CASSFGSNQPQHF. CDR3 bases: TGTGCCAGCAGTTTTGGGTCTAATCAGCCCCAGCATTTT.